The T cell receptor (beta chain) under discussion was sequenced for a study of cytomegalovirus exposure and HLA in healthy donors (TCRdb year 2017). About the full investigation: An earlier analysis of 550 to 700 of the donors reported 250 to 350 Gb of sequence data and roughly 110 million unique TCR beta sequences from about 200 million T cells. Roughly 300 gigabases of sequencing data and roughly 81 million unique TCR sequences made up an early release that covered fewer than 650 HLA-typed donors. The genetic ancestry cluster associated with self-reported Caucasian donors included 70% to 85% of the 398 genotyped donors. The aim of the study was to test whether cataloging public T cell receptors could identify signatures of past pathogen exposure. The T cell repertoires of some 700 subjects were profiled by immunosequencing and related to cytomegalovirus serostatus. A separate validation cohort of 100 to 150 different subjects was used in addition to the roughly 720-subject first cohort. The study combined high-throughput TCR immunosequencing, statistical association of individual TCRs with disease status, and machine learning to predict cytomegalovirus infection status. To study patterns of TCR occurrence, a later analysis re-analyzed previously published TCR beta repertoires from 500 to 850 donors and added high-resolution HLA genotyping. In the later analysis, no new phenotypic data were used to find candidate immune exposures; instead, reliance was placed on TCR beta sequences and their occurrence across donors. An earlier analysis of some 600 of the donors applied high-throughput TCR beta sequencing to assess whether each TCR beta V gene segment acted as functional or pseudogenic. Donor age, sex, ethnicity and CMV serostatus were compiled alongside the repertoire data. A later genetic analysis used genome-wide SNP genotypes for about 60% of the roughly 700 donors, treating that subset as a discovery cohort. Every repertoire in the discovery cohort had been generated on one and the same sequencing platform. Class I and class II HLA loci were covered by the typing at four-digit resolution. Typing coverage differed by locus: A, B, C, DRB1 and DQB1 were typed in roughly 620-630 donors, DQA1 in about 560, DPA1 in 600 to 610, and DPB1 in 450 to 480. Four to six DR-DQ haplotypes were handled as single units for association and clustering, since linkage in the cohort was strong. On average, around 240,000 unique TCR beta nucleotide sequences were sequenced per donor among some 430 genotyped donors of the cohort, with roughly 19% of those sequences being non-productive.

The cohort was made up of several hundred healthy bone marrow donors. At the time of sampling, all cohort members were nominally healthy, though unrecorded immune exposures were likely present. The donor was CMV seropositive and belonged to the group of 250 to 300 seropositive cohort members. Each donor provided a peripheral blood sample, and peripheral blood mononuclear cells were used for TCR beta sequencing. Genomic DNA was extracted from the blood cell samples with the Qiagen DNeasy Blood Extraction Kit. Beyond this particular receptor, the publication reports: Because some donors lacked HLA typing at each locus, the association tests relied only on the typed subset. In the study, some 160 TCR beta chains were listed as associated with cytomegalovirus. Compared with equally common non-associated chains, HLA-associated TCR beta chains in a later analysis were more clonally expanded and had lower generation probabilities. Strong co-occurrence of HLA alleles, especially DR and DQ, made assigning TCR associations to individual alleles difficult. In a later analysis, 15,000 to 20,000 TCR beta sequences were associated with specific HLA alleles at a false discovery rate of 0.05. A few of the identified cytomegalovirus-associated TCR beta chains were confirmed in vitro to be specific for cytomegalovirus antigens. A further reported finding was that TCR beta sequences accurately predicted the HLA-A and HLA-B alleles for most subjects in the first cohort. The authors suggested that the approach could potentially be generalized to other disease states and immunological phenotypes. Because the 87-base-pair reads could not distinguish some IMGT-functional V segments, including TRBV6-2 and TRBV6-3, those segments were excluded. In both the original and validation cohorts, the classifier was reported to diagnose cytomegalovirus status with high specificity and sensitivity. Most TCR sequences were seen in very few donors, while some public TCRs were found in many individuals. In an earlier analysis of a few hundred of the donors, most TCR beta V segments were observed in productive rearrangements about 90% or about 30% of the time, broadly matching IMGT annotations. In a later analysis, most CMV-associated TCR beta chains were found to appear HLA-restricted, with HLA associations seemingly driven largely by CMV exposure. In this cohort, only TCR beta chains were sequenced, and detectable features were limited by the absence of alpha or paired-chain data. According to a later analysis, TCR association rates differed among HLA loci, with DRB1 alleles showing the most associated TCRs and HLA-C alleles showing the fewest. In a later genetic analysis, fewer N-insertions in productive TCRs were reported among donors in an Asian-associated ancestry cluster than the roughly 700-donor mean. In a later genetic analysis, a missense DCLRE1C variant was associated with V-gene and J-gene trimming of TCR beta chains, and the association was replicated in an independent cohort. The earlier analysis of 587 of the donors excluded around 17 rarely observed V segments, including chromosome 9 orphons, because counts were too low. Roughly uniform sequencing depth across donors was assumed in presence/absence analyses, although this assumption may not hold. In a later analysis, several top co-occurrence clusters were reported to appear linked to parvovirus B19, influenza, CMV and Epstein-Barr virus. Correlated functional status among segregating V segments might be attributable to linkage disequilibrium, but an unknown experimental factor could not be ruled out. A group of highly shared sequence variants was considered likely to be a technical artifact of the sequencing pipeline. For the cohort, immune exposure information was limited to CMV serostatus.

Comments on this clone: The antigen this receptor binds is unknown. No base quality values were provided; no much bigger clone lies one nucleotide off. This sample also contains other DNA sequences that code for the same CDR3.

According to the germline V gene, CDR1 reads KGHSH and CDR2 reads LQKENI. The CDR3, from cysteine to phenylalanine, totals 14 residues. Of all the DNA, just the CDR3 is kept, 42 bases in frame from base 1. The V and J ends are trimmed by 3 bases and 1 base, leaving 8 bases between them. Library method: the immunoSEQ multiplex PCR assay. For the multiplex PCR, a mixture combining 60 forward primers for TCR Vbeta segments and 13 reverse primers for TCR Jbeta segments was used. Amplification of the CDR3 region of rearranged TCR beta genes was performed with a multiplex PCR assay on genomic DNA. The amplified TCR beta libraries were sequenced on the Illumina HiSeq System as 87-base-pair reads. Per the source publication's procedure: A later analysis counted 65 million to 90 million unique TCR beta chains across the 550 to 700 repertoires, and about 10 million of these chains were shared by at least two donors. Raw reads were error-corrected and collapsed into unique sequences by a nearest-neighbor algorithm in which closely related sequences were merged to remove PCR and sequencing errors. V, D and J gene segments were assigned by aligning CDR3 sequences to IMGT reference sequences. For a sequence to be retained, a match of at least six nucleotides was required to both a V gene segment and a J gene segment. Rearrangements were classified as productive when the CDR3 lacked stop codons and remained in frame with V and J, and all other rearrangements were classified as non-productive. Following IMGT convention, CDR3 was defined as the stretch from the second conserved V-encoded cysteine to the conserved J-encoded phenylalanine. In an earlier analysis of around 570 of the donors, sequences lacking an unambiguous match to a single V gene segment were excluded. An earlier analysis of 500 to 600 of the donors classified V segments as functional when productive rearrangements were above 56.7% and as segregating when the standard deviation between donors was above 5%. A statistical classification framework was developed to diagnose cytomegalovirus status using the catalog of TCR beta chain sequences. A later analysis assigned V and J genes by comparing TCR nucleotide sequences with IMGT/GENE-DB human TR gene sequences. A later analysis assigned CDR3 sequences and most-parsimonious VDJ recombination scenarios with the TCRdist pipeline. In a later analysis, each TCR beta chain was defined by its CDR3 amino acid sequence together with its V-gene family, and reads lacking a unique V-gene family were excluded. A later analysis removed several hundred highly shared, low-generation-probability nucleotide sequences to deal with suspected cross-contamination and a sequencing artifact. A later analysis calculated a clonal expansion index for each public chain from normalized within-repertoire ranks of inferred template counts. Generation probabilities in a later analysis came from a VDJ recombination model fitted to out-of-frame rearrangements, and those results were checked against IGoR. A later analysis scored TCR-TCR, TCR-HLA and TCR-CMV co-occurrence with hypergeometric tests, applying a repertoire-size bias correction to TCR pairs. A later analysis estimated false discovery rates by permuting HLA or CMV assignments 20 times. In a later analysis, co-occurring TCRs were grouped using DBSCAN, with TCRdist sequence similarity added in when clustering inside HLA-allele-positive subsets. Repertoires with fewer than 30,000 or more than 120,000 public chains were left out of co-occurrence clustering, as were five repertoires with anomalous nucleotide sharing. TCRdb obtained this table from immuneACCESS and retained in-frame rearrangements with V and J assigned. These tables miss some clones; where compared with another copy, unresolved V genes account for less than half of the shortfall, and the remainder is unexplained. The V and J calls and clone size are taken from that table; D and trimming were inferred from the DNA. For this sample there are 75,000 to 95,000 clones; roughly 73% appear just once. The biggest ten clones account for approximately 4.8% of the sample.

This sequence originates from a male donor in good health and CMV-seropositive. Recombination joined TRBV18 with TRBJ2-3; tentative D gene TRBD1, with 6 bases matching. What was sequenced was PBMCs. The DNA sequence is TGTGCCAGCTCACCCAGACAGGGCACAGATACGCAGTATTTT. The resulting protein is CASSPRQGTDTQYF.